This T cell receptor (beta chain) was sequenced during a study of blood T cell repertoires in COVID-19. Across the whole study: Both acute and convalescent COVID-19 samples were obtained from the United States, Italy and Spain.

Participants reported their clinical history, and cohort assignment relied on those reports. Recovered status in Cohort 3 required two negative PCRs, clearance, or symptom resolution. Original methodology: Reference gene primer amplification yielded estimated nucleated cell counts. Here immunoSEQ multiplex PCR was the method, and the copy in TCRdb shows in-frame clones only, minus some. That table gives V, J and clone size, and the DNA gave D and trimming. Of more than 150,000 clones listed, roughly 88% are singletons. This CDR3 comprises 16 residues. J lost 0 bases, V lost 5 bases, and 5 bases had no gene match. CDR1 is SEHNR, CDR2 FQNEAQ, per germline (reference sequence).

The TCR sequence derives from a woman aged 60-75 years who had recovered from COVID-19. Sequencing used PBMCs or T cells enriched from blood (not recorded which). The chain employs TRBV7-9 and TRBJ2-3; 10 bases fit TRBD1. CDR3: CASSKGQGTSTDTQYF. The CDR3 nucleotides are TGTGCCAGCAGCAAGGGACAGGGGACTAGCACAGATACGCAGTATTTT. Supplemented by reference TRBV7-9 and TRBJ2-3, the full variable domain reads DTGVSQNPRHKITKRGQNVTFRCDPISEHNRLYWYRQTLGQGPEFLTYFQNEAQLEKSRLLSDRFSAERPKGSFSTLEIQRTEQGDSAMYLCASSKGQGTSTDTQYFGPGTRLTVL.